This T cell receptor beta chain was retrieved from a study of PD-1 blockade in classical Hodgkin lymphoma. The study, taken as a whole, reports: Newly diagnosed patients were reported to start with lower TCR diversity than healthy donors. Sources of repertoire differences remain undefined, possibly disease activity or prior therapy.

The germline gives CDR1 SGHTA, CDR2 FQGNSA. This CDR3 is built from 11 residues. V was clipped by 2 bases and J by 13 bases, with 9 bases between them. In the case of this clone: Its matching antigen is unknown.

Time point given: newly diagnosed, previously untreated cHL patient sample. Sequencing used immunoSEQ multiplex PCR; TCRdb keeps in-frame clones, though not all of them. The table has 70,000 or so clones, over 90% seen once. Sequences were obtained from peripheral blood mononuclear cells (PBMCs). The source of this sequence is a human donor with classical Hodgkin lymphoma. The chain employs TRBV7-2 and TRBJ2-1; D is uncertain. Written as DNA, the CDR3 is TGTGCCAGCAGCTTATCCGGCCCTCAGTTCTTC. It is translated as CASSLSGPQFF.